Sequencing of this T cell receptor beta chain was carried out in a study of blood T cell repertoires in COVID-19. Study overall: There were acute and convalescent COVID-19 samples, and they came from the United States, Italy and Spain. T cells, B-cell-depleted T cells, or PBMCs supplied cDNA or gDNA.

In the source study's methods: Quantification of nucleated cells was approximated via reference gene primer amplification. Clones were read by immunoSEQ multiplex PCR, and TCRdb kept only the in-frame ones, dropping some. Clone size and V and J calls were adopted from that table, with D and trimming inferred from the DNA. The sample shows about 93,000 clones, about 80% of them seen only once. V lost 5 bases and J lost 7; bases outside the gene matches: 7. Germline V gene data show CDR1 as MDHEN and CDR2 as SYDVKM. The CDR3 length is 15 residues. The clonotype originates from a human donor in a cohort sampled during active COVID-19. Sequenced input: peripheral blood. The chain joins TRBV28 to TRBJ1-6; the match to TRBD1 covers 8 bases. The chain's CDR3 is CASSHGDRRNSPLHF. For the CDR3, the DNA is TGTGCCAGCAGTCATGGGGACAGGCGGAATTCACCCCTCCACTTT.